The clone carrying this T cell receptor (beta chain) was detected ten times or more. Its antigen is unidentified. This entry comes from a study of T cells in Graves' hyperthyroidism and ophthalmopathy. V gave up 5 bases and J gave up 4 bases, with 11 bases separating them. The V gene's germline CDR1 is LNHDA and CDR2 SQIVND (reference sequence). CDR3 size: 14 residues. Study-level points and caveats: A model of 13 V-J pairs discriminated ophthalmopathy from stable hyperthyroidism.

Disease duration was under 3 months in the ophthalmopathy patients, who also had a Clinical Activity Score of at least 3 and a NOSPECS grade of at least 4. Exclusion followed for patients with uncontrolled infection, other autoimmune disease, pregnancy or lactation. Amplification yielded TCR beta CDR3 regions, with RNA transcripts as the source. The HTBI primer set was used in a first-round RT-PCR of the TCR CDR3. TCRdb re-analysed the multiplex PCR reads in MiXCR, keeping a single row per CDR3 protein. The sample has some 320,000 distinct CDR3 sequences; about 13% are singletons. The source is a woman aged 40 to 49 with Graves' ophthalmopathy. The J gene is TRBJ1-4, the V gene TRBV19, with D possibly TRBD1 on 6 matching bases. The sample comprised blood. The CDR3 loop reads CASSPTGYNEKLFF. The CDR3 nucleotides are TGTGCCAGTAGTCCGACAGGTTATAATGAAAAACTGTTTTTT.